Below, 24 T cell receptor beta chains from the same sample are listed, as sequenced in a study of Tregs in tolerant kidney transplant recipients. The method was immunoSEQ multiplex PCR; TCRdb's version includes in-frame clones alone and lacks a portion of them. Here the sample spans tens of thousands of clones, approximately 93% being singletons. The source material was CD4+ T cells from blood, sampled before the transplant. These receptors all stem from a human donor who received a combined kidney and bone marrow transplant.

The chain recombines TRBV5-1 with TRBJ2-1; TRBD2 matches at 12 bases. The germline V gene has CDR1 SGHRS and CDR2 YFSETQ. With 3 bases clipped from V and 9 bases from J, the junction kept 4 bases outside the gene matches. This CDR3 is built from 14 residues. The CDR3, as DNA: TGCGCCAGCAGCTCCCTAGCGGGAGGGAGTGAGCAGTTCTTC. This codes for CASSSLAGGSEQFF. Variable domain in full (rest from reference TRBV5-1 and TRBJ2-1): KAGVTQTPRYLIKTRGQQVTLSCSPISGHRSVSWYQQTPGQGLQFLFEYFSETQRNKGNFPGRFSGRQFSNSRSEMNVSTLELGDSALYLCASSSLAGGSEQFFGPGTRLTVL.

This chain joins TRBV19 and TRBJ2-3; 12 bases agree with TRBD2. This CDR3 is 14 amino acids long. The V segment lost 7 bases and the J segment 4 bases; nucleotides outside the gene matches: 3. Germline loops: CDR1 LNHDA, CDR2 SQIVND (reference sequence). CDR3 amino acids: CASKGLAGSDTQYF. CDR3 sequence (DNA): TGTGCCAGTAAGGGACTAGCGGGCTCAGATACGCAGTATTTT.

The chain is built from TRBV2 and TRBJ2-5; D might be TRBD2 (6 bases). This CDR3 contains 15 residues. V gave up 7 bases and J gave up 2 bases, with 17 bases separating them. Per the germline V gene, CDR1 is SNHLY and CDR2 is FYNNEI. The CDR3 sequence: CASNRRGRGQETQYF. In DNA form, the CDR3 reads TGTGCCAGCAACCGGAGGGGTCGGGGACAAGAGACCCAGTACTTC.

The gene calls are TRBV5-1 and TRBJ2-1; tentatively, D is TRBD2 (6 bases). Trimming stripped 0 bases from V and 1 base from J, with 8 bases between. CDR3 length: 15 amino acids. Looked up from germline, CDR1 is SGHRS and CDR2 is YFSETQ. Here the CDR3 DNA reads TGCGCCAGCAGCTTGGCCGCGGGGTCCTACAATGAGCAGTTCTTC. Residues: CASSLAAGSYNEQFF.

The V call is TRBV9, the J call TRBJ2-7; D is perhaps TRBD1 (5 bases). Trimming shortened V by 3 bases and J by 10 bases, and 17 bases separated the two germline ends. The CDR3 has 13 residues. CDR1 is SGDLS, CDR2 YYNGEE, per germline. The chain's CDR3 is CASSAQGRAPQYF. CDR3 nucleotide sequence: TGTGCCAGCAGCGCCCAGGGCCGGGCCCCCCAGTACTTC.

The gene calls are TRBV11-3 and TRBJ2-7, with 10 bases that match TRBD1. In germline, CDR1 is SGHNT, CDR2 YENEEA. Trimming at V came to 5 bases and at J to 5 bases, leaving 6 bases not matched to a gene. This CDR3 contains 14 residues. CDR3 sequence reads: CASSRGQGGNEQYF. The CDR3 region has the DNA TGTGCCAGCAGCCGTGGACAGGGGGGCAACGAGCAGTACTTC.

V usage is TRBV5-1 and J usage is TRBJ2-7, with 9 bases identical to TRBD1. The junction had 5 bases not matched to a gene; V was cut back by 4 bases and J by 0 bases. Germline CDR1 is SGHRS and CDR2 is YFSETQ. The CDR3 length is 15 residues. The DNA for the CDR3 is TGCGCCAGCAGCACGACAGGGGGAATCTCCTACGAGCAGTACTTC. Translation gives CASSTTGGISYEQYF.

A remark on this clone: The sample holds other DNA sequences that translate to the same CDR3. The chain combines TRBV10-3 with TRBJ1-6; TRBD1 might be the D (6 bases). The germline V gene has CDR1 ENHRY and CDR2 SYGVKD. The CDR3 consists of 14 residues. The ends were cut back, 7 bases at V and 13 bases at J, with 20 bases in the middle. The CDR3 DNA reads TGTGCCATCACCGGACAGCTCTCCGACTCCCCCCTCCACTTT. Residues: CAITGQLSDSPLHF.

The rearrangement uses TRBV27 and TRBJ1-5; 8 bases fit TRBD1. The CDR3 loop spans 14 amino acids. V gave up 7 bases and J gave up 1 base; unmatched junction bases: 3. Germline-derived CDR1 and CDR2 are MNHEY and SMNVEV (reference sequence). The DNA for the CDR3 is TGTGCCAGCATACAGGGGGGCAGCAATCAGCCCCAGCATTTT. This codes for CASIQGGSNQPQHF.

The chain links TRBV21-1 to TRBJ2-5; the D segment call TRBD1 is taken from the table without a DNA check. TRBV21-1 is described as a pseudogene. This CDR3 region has 16 residues. The CDR3 DNA sequence: TGTGCCAGCAGGAACCTGGGTCCGGACAGTCAAGAGACCCAGTACTTC. This sequence encodes CASRNLGPDSQETQYF.

This sequence joins TRBV4-3 and TRBJ2-2, with 9 nucleotides matching TRBD2. The CDR3 has 14 residues. The V gene's germline CDR1 is LGHNA and CDR2 YSLEER. The V gene end was trimmed by 7 bases and the J gene end by 4 bases; junction bases not matched to a gene: 4. CDR3 DNA: TGCGCCAGCACCCCGGGACTAGCCACCGGGGAGCTGTTTTTT. This sequence encodes CASTPGLATGELFF.

The genes are TRBV27 and TRBJ2-5, with 10 bases that match TRBD2. Germline CDR1 reads MNHEY; CDR2 reads SMNVEV (reference sequence). The V segment lost 2 bases and the J segment 9 bases; nucleotides outside the gene matches: 12. The CDR3 runs 16 residues. The CDR3: CASSLTSGAPARAQYF. The CDR3, as DNA: TGTGCCAGCAGTTTAACTAGCGGGGCCCCCGCAAGGGCCCAGTACTTC.

The chain links TRBV6-1 to TRBJ1-3; TRBD1 aligns across 10 bases. Trimming removed 8 bases from V and 2 bases from J; junction bases left unmatched: 6. The CDR3 extends over 15 amino acids. Germline V gene data show CDR1 as MNHNS and CDR2 as SASEGT. CDR3 protein: CASLSDRGPGNTIYF. DNA of the CDR3: TGTGCCAGCCTCTCCGACAGGGGGCCTGGAAACACCATATATTTT.

This clone was counted once. The chain combines TRBV30 with TRBJ2-2; D may be TRBD1 (5 bases). Trimming cost V 5 bases and J 4 bases, with 17 bases left between them. Germline V CDR1 and CDR2: GTSNPN, SVGIG (reference sequence). The CDR3 totals 15 residues. The CDR3 is CAWEDGRGSTGELFF. In DNA, the CDR3 is TGTGCCTGGGAAGATGGTAGGGGTAGCACCGGGGAGCTGTTTTTT.

This chain joins TRBV7-2 and TRBJ1-2; 11 nucleotides line up with TRBD1. V lost 7 bases to trimming and J lost 1 base; unmatched junction nucleotides: 8. CDR1 and CDR2 (germline): SGHTA, FQGNSA. The CDR3 spans 16 residues. CDR3: CASIPGQGAFNYGYTF. CDR3 in DNA: TGTGCCAGCATACCAGGACAGGGGGCTTTTAACTATGGCTACACCTTC.

The chain carries TRBV28 and TRBJ1-4; 10 bases map to TRBD1. CDR1 MDHEN and CDR2 SYDVKM come from the germline V gene. This CDR3 has 16 residues. Trimming cost V 5 bases and J 6 bases; bases outside gene matches: 9. The CDR3, as DNA: TGTGCCAGCAGTCCCGGGACCGGGACAGGGGATGAAAAACTGTTTTTT. Encoded protein: CASSPGTGTGDEKLFF.

This clone was detected only a few times. This chain joins TRBV19 and TRBJ1-3, with 10 bases identical to TRBD1. The CDR3 is made up of 16 amino acids. Germline values: CDR1 LNHDA, CDR2 SQIVND (reference sequence). The ends lost 6 bases at V and 0 bases at J; junction bases unmatched: 5. CDR3 protein: CASRQRQGASGNTIYF. CDR3 in DNA: TGTGCCAGTAGGCAGCGACAGGGGGCCTCTGGAAACACCATATATTTT.

J is TRBJ2-1 and V is TRBV5-4; D is possibly TRBD2 (5 bases). CDR3 length: 16 amino acids. Trimming pared 4 bases from V and 0 bases from J, leaving 14 bases between. The germline V gene has CDR1 SGHNT and CDR2 YYREEE (reference sequence). CDR3 loop: CASSRPGGLSYNEQFF. CDR3 nucleotides: TGTGCCAGCAGCCGTCCCGGAGGCCTCTCCTACAATGAGCAGTTCTTC. The full variable domain, completed using reference TRBV5-4 and TRBJ2-1, is ETGVTQSPTHLIKTRGQQVTLRCSSQSGHNTVSWYQQALGQGPQFIFQYYREEENGRGNFPPRFSGLQFPNYSSELNVNALELDDSALYLCASSRPGGLSYNEQFFGPGTRLTVL.

This clone turned up a few times. The V and J genes are TRBV6-5 and TRBJ1-4, with D perhaps matching TRBD1 (5 bases). Germline CDR1 MNHEY, CDR2 SVGAGI. V was trimmed by 7 bases and J by 0 bases, leaving 9 bases between them. The length of the CDR3 is 14 residues. This CDR3 reads CASKDSATNEKLFF. CDR3 nucleotides: TGTGCCAGCAAAGACAGTGCAACTAATGAAAAACTGTTTTTT.

The gene calls are TRBV9 and TRBJ2-3; TRBD2 agrees at 14 bases. V lost 4 bases to trimming and J lost 9 bases; unmatched junction nucleotides: 13. The CDR3 spans 17 residues. Germline loops: CDR1 SGDLS, CDR2 YYNGEE. The CDR3 nucleotides are TGTGCCAGCAGCCCCTGGACTAGCGGGGGGATCCGGGGCACGCAGTATTTT. It specifies CASSPWTSGGIRGTQYF.

The V and J genes are TRBV18 and TRBJ2-7, with 9 bases that match TRBD1. Germline V lookup: CDR1 KGHSH, CDR2 LQKENI. The CDR3 sequence is 14 residues long. Trimming cost V 3 bases and J 4 bases; bases outside gene matches: 4. In DNA form, the CDR3 reads TGTGCCAGCTCACCCGGGACAGGGAAATACGAGCAGTACTTC. It translates to CASSPGTGKYEQYF.

This clone was detected only once. This chain joins TRBV19 and TRBJ2-2; D is ambiguous. Per germline, CDR1 LNHDA and CDR2 SQIVND (reference sequence). This CDR3 has 16 residues. V was clipped by 7 bases and J by 4 bases, with 19 bases between them. The CDR3 DNA follows: TGTGCCAGTACCACCCCTGGCCTAGTTCCCACCGGGGAGCTGTTTTTT. This sequence encodes CASTTPGLVPTGELFF.

The chain combines TRBV7-2 with TRBJ2-1; TRBD2 matches at 12 bases. V lost 5 bases and J lost 7; bases outside the gene matches: 6. Germline-derived CDR1 and CDR2 are SGHTA and FQGNSA. There are 15 residues in the CDR3. CDR3 residues: CASSPSGRAGNEQFF. The CDR3 coding sequence is TGTGCCAGCAGCCCTAGCGGGAGGGCCGGGAATGAGCAGTTCTTC.

The chain joins TRBV4-2 to TRBJ2-1; TRBD2 matches at 15 bases. Germline CDR1 reads LGHNA; CDR2 reads YNFKEQ. The CDR3 has 18 residues. The junction had 14 bases not matched to a gene; V was cut back by 1 base and J by 13 bases. The CDR3 DNA sequence: TGTGCCAGCAGCCAAGGGGCTAGAGGACTAGCGGGAGGGGAGACCCAGTTCTTC. Its protein product is CASSQGARGLAGGETQFF.